The table lists the clone carrying this T cell receptor (beta chain) with many counts. Its target is not known. The CDR3 extends over 8 amino acids. Germline V gene sequence: CDR1 SQVTM, CDR2 ANQGSEA. Trimming stripped 4 bases from V and 8 bases from J, with 2 bases between. The sorted Tregs were CD4+CD25+CD127-/low cells. The study's findings and limits: Tumor memory CD4+ T cell TCR gene usage clustered with blood and lymph node memory CD4+ cells and lymph node naive CD4+ cells. Tumor Treg TCRs overlapped most with tumor naive CD4+ cells. Larger-cohort validation covered only one TCR beta V-J rearrangement.

Semi-nested PCR with Nested Universal Primer A followed constant-region reverse priming of full-length variable regions. TCRdb recomputed calls from the 5' RACE reads with MiXCR, one row per CDR3 protein. Of roughly 60,000 distinct CDR3 sequences in the sample, about 26% were seen once. Sequencing input: tumor-infiltrating Tregs sorted from the breast tumor. The receptor was derived from a female donor with breast cancer. V usage is TRBV29-1 and J usage is TRBJ1-2; D is uncertain. CDR3 sequence: CSVGGYTF. CDR3 nucleotides: TGCAGCGTTGGAGGCTACACCTTC.